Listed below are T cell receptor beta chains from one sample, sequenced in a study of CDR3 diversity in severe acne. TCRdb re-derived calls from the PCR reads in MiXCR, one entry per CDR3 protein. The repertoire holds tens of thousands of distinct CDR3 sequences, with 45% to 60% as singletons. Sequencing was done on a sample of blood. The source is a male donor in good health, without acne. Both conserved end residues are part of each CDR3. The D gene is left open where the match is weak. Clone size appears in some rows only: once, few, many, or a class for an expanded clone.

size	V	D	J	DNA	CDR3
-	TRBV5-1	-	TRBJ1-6	TGCGCCAGCAGCTTGGAGCGGGGACTCTCACCCCTCCACTTT	CASSLERGLSPLHF
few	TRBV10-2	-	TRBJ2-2	TGCGCCAGCAGTGAAGGGGAAACCGGGGAGCTGTTTTTT	CASSEGETGELFF
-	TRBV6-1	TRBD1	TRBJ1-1	TGTGCCAGCAGCTCCATGGGACAGGGCTGGGGTAAAGCTTTCTTT	CASSSMGQGWGKAFF
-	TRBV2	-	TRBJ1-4	TGTGCCAGCAGCCGAGATTTTGCAACTAATGAAAAACTGTTTTTT	CASSRDFATNEKLFF
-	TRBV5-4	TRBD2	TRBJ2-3	TGTGCCAGCAGCTTGCCTAGCGGGATGATGACAGATACGCAGTATTTT	CASSLPSGMMTDTQYF
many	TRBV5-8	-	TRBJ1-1	TGTGCCAGCAGCTTGGTGGGGGCGACTGAAGCTTTCTTT	CASSLVGATEAFF
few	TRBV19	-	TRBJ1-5	TGTGCCAGTAGTGCTGGGGGACTTCAGCCCCAGCATTTT	CASSAGGLQPQHF
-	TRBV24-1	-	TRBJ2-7	TGTGCCACCAGTGATTTGAGCGGTATGGAGCAGTACTTC	CATSDLSGMEQYF
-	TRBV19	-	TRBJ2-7	TGTGCCAGCAGTGTATGGTACGAGCAGTACTTC	CASSVWYEQYF
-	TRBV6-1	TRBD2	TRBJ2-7	TGTGCCAGCAGATGGAGGGAGGGGTACGAGCAGTACTTC	CASRWREGYEQYF
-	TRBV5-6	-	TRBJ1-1	TGTGCCAGCGCACTTGGGGGTAGCACTGAAGCTTTCTTT	CASALGGSTEAFF
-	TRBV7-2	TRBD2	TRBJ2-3	TGTGCCAGCAACAAGGGGGCGGGAGGGGGGGATACGCAGTATTTT	CASNKGAGGGDTQYF
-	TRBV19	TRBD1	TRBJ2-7	TGTGCCAGTAGTATAGGAGGGGGCGGTCGGTTGTCCTACGAGCAGTACTTC	CASSIGGGGRLSYEQYF
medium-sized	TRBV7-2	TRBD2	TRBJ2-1	TGTGCCAGCAGCTTAGGCGGGAGTTCAAACAATGAGCAGTTCTTC	CASSLGGSSNNEQFF
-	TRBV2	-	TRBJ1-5	TGTGCCAGCAGTGGGCAGGGGCCCTACAATCAGCCCCAGCATTTT	CASSGQGPYNQPQHF
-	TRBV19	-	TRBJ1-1	TGTGCCAGTAGTAATAACAGAGCGAACACTGAAGCTTTCTTT	CASSNNRANTEAFF
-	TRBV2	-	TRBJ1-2	TGTGCCAGCAATTCGATAGCTAACTATGGCTACACCTTC	CASNSIANYGYTF
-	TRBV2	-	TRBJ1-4	TGTGCCAGCACGGCAACTAATGAAAAACTGTTTTTT	CASTATNEKLFF
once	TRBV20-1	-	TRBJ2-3	TGCAGTGCTAGAGGGGGAAGTTTGGGTACGCAGTATTTT	CSARGGSLGTQYF
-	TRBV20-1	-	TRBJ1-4	TGCAGTGCTCAGACGGAGACTATAGGTGAAAAACTGTTTTTT	CSAQTETIGEKLFF
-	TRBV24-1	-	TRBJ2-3	TGTGCCACCAGTTGGCAGGGCTGGGGAGAGACCCAGTATTTT	CATSWQGWGETQYF
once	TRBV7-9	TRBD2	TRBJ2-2	TGTGCCAGCAGCCCACCGGGACTAGGAACCGGGGAGCTGTTTTTT	CASSPPGLGTGELFF
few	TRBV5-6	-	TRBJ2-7	TGTGCCAGCAGCTTGCGATCCTACGAGCAGTACTTC	CASSLRSYEQYF
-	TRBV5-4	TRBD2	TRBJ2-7	TGTGCCAGCAGCTTGGCGGGGGGGTTTACGTACGAGCAGTACTTC	CASSLAGGFTYEQYF
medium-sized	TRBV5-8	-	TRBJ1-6	TGTGCCAGCAGCTTGGACAGGGTGAATTCACCCCTCCACTTT	CASSLDRVNSPLHF
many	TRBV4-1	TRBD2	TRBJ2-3	TGCGCCAGCAGCCAAGTCGGGGGAGGGTGGACAGATACGCAGTATTTT	CASSQVGGGWTDTQYF
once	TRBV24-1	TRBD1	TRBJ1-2	TGTGCCACCAGTGCGAATCCGGGACAGGGGGCCTATGGCTACACCTTC	CATSANPGQGAYGYTF
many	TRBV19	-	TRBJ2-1	TGTGCCAGTACCAATCCCCTGGGGGGCGGGAGCTCCTACAATGAGCAGTTCTTC	CASTNPLGGGSSYNEQFF
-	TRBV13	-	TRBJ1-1	TGTGCCAGCAGCTTAGGCTCAGTGGCACTTGAAGCTTTCTTT	CASSLGSVALEAFF
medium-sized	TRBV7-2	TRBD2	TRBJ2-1	TGTGCCAGCAGCTTATCGGGAGGGCCGGGCAATGAGCAGTTCTTC	CASSLSGGPGNEQFF
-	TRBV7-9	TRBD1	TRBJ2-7	TGTGCCAGCAGCTCCCGGGACAGGACCTACGAGCAGTACTTC	CASSSRDRTYEQYF
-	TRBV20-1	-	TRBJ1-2	TGCAGTGGGACAGCGAATAACTATGGCTACACCTTC	CSGTANNYGYTF
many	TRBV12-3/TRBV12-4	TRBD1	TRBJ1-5	TGTGCCAGCAGTACGGGGACAGGGAATCAGCCCCAGCATTTT	CASSTGTGNQPQHF
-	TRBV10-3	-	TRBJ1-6	TGTGCCATCAGTGACCAAACGACACGGCAAGGTTCACCCCTCCACTTT	CAISDQTTRQGSPLHF
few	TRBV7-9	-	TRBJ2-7	TGTGCCAGCAGCTTAACCCAGCTCAACGAGCAGTACTTC	CASSLTQLNEQYF
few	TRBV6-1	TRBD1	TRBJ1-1	TGTGCCAGCAGTGAAGCGCTCGGGACAGGGGCCACTGAAGCTTTCTTT	CASSEALGTGATEAFF
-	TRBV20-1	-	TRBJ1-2	TGCAGTGCTAATAGGAGGTACTCTGGCTACACCTTC	CSANRRYSGYTF
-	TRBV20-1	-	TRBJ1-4	TGCAGTGCTAGGCGAAGTGGGGGGAATGAAAAACTGTTTTTT	CSARRSGGNEKLFF
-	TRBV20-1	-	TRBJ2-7	TGCAGTGCACCCTCTAGGGGCAGCTACGAGCAGTACTTC	CSAPSRGSYEQYF
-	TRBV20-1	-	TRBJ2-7	TGCAGTGCTAACCCCCTAGGGCTAGCAGATCCTTACGAGCAGTACTTC	CSANPLGLADPYEQYF
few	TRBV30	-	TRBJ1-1	TGTGCCTGGAGTGTTTTTGGGGGGACTGAAGCTTTCTTT	CAWSVFGGTEAFF
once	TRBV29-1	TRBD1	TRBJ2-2	TGCAGCGCCCGACAGGGGGCCGGCGGGGAGCTGCTTTTT	CSARQGAGGELLF
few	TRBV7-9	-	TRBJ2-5	TGTGCCAGCAGCTTTTCGGGGTACCTGGAAGAGACCCAGTACTTC	CASSFSGYLEETQYF
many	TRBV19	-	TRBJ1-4	TGTGCCTCCCTAGGGGGACCCAGGAATGAAAAACTGTTTTTT	CASLGGPRNEKLFF
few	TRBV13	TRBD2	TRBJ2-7	TGTGCCAGCAGCGAGAGGGTGCGGGGGACCTACGAGCAGTACTTC	CASSERVRGTYEQYF
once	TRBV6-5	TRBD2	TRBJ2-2	TGTGCCAGCTACGCGCGGGGGACCGGGGAGCTGTTTTTT	CASYARGTGELFF
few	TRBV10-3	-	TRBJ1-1	TGTGCCATCAGTGAGTTGGAGGGAATCACTGAAGCTTTCTTT	CAISELEGITEAFF
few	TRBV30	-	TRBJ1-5	TGTGCCTGGAGTAAAGGGGCGAATCAGCCCCAGCATTTT	CAWSKGANQPQHF
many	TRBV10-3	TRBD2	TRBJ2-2	TGTGCCATCGGGCGGGAGTTCGACACCGGGGAGCTGTTTTTT	CAIGREFDTGELFF
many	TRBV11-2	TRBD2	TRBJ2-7	TGTGCCAGCAGCGTTAATAGCGGGGGCTACGAGCAGTACTTC	CASSVNSGGYEQYF
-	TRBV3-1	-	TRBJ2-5	TGTGCCAGCAGCCAAGGGTACAGCGACCAAGAGACCCAGTACTTC	CASSQGYSDQETQYF
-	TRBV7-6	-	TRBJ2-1	TGTGCCAGCAGCCCACCCCCGCCCTTATCCTATGAGCAGTTCTTC	CASSPPPPLSYEQFF
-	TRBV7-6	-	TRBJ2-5	TGTGCCAGCAGCTCCGTTGGGGTGGAGCCCCAGTACTTC	CASSSVGVEPQYF
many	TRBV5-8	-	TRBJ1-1	TGTGCCAGCAGCTTGCGGGGGTTGGCAAACACTGAAGCTTTCTTT	CASSLRGLANTEAFF
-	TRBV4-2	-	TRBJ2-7	TGTGCCAGCAACAACGTGTTTCAGGGTTCCTACGAGCAGTACTTC	CASNNVFQGSYEQYF
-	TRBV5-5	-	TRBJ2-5	TGTGCCAGCAGCTTGGTAGAACAAGAGACCCAGTACTTC	CASSLVEQETQYF